The 15 T cell receptor beta chains below all came from one sample that was sequenced in a study of blood T cells in healthy people across ages. A sample-barcoded 5' primer and a J-beta primer mix were used in a second PCR of about 6 to 12 cycles. TCRdb redid the calling of the 5' RACE reads with MiXCR, one entry per CDR3 protein. This sample has hundreds of thousands of distinct CDR3 sequences, with roughly 49% found just once. The sequencing input was blood. The receptor set was obtained from a woman aged 60-75 years in good health.

V gene TRBV4-2 combines with J gene TRBJ1-1; D is undetermined. CDR1 LGHNA and CDR2 YNFKEQ come from the germline V gene. The V and J ends lost 0 bases and 6 bases respectively, with 11 bases between them. This CDR3 has 14 amino acids. The CDR3 DNA reads as TGTGCCAGCAGCCAAGAAGGGTGGGTCGCTGAAGCTTTCTTT. Translated: CASSQEGWVAEAFF.

This chain joins TRBV6-6 and TRBJ2-2; weak D call: TRBD2 (5 bases). Germline CDR1 is MNHNY and CDR2 is SVGAGI (reference sequence). The CDR3 has 14 residues. Trimming took off 5 bases at V and 5 bases at J, with 12 bases between the two ends. The CDR3: CASSALGSTGELFF. The DNA for the CDR3 is TGTGCCAGCAGTGCACTAGGGTCGACCGGGGAGCTGTTTTTT.

This clonotype was counted between two and nine times. The rearrangement uses TRBV29-1 and TRBJ2-7; TRBD1 matches 10 bases. With the DNA end fitting TRBJ2-5 better, the J assignment may be wrong. The CDR3 has 12 amino acids. Germline CDR1 SQVTM, CDR2 ANQGSEA. The CDR3 here is CSAGQGVQTQYF. CDR3 sequence (DNA): TGCAGCGCAGGACAGGGGGTGCAGACCCAGTACTTC.

The gene calls are TRBV7-2 and TRBJ2-1; D may be TRBD1 or TRBD2 (5 bases each). CDR3 length: 16 residues. The V end lost 6 bases, the J end lost 10 bases, and 25 bases lay between the germline ends. Germline-derived CDR1 and CDR2 are SGHTA and FQGNSA. CDR3 DNA sequence: TGTGCCAGCAGTCCTAACGTGGGGACGGACTCCTACGAGCAGTTCTTC. This encodes CASSPNVGTDSYEQFF. The full variable domain, in which reference TRBV7-2 and TRBJ2-1 provide the parts outside the CDR3, is GAGVSQSPSNKVTEKGKDVELRCDPISGHTALYWYRQSLGQGLEFLIYFQGNSAPDKSGLPSDRFSAERTGGSVSTLTIQRTQQEDSAVYLCASSPNVGTDSYEQFFGPGTRLTVL.

This chain joins TRBV9 and TRBJ2-5; tentatively, D is TRBD1 or TRBD2 (7 bases each). Germline loops: CDR1 SGDLS, CDR2 YYNGEE. Deletions cut 1 base from V and 2 bases from J, with 15 bases between. CDR3 size: 16 residues. Here the CDR3 DNA reads TGTGCCAGCAGCGTAAGAGGGAGGGGGCGGCAAGAGACCCAGTACTTC. Its protein product is CASSVRGRGRQETQYF.

This clonotype was counted only a few times. V usage is TRBV20-1 and J usage is TRBJ2-1, with 10 bases aligning to TRBD1. This CDR3 region has 14 residues. V dropped 0 bases and J dropped 8; count of bases not matched to a gene: 4. CDR1 is DFQATT, CDR2 SNEGSKA, per germline (reference sequence). The CDR3 DNA follows: TGCAGTGCTAGAGACCGGGACAGGGGATATGAGCAGTTCTTC. It yields the protein CSARDRDRGYEQFF.

This clonotype was counted between two and nine times. This chain uses TRBV7-6 with TRBJ2-7, with 7 positions matching TRBD2. CDR3 length: 13 residues. After removal of 5 bases from V and 3 bases from J, the junction contained 4 bases not matched to a gene. Germline CDR1 and CDR2: SGHVS and FNYEAQ. CDR3 nucleotides: TGTGCCAGCAGCCCCGGGGACTACTACGAGCAGTACTTC. Translation gives CASSPGDYYEQYF. Together with reference TRBV7-6 and TRBJ2-7, the CDR3 gives the full variable domain: GAGVSQSPRYKVTKRGQDVALRCDPISGHVSLYWYRQALGQGPEFLTYFNYEAQQDKSGLPNDRFSAERPEGSISTLTIQRTEQRDSAMYRCASSPGDYYEQYFGPGTRLTVT.

The rearrangement joins TRBV20-1 to TRBJ2-5; D not certain. V was pared by 0 bases and J by 0 bases, with 8 bases between. Germline lookup yields CDR1 DFQATT and CDR2 SNEGSKA (reference sequence). CDR3 length equals 14 residues. In nucleotides, the CDR3 is TGCAGTGCTAGAGAACCAGGCAACCAAGAGACCCAGTACTTC. Translating it yields CSAREPGNQETQYF.

The count of this clonotype is one. The chain employs TRBV29-1 and TRBJ2-1, with a possible D match to TRBD2 (6 bases). V was pared by 3 bases and J by 9 bases, with 9 bases between. The CDR3 sequence is 11 residues long. CDR1 and CDR2 from the germline V gene are SQVTM and ANQGSEA. The CDR3 DNA is TGCAGCGTTGAGAGGGGAGGTGAGCAGTTCTTC. It codes for CSVERGGEQFF.

The chain employs TRBV4-1 and TRBJ2-1; TRBD2 aligns across 13 bases. Per germline, CDR1 MGHRA and CDR2 YSYEKL. V lost 3 bases and J lost 8; bases outside the gene matches: 7. The CDR3 is made up of 16 amino acids. CDR3 nucleotides: TGCGCCAGCAGCCAGCCGACTAGCGGGAGGCGCGATGAGCAGTTCTTC. This gives the protein CASSQPTSGRRDEQFF.

This chain connects TRBV6-5 to TRBJ2-3; 11 nucleotides agree with TRBD2. The germline V gene has CDR1 MNHEY and CDR2 SVGAGI. The CDR3 contains 17 residues. V gave up 2 bases and J gave up 5 bases; unmatched junction bases: 9. CDR3 bases: TGTGCCAGCAGTTACAGGGGAGCGGGGACTAGCGGAGATACGCAGTATTTT. This encodes CASSYRGAGTSGDTQYF.

This clonotype was seen more than once but under ten times. The CDR3 sequence is CASSLDPLYSGRTGGRYEQYF. CDR3 sequence (DNA): TGTGCCAGCAGCTTAGACCCTCTGTACAGCGGTAGGACGGGAGGGCGTTACGAGCAGTACTTC. The V and J genes are TRBV11-2 and TRBJ2-7, with 8 bases that match TRBD2. Germline V lookup: CDR1 SGHAT, CDR2 FQNNGV. The CDR3 loop spans 21 amino acids. V dropped 0 bases and J dropped 4; count of bases not matched to a gene: 23.

The rearrangement uses TRBV29-1 and TRBJ2-5; no reliable D call. Germline V gene sequence: CDR1 SQVTM, CDR2 ANQGSEA. The length of the CDR3 is 10 residues. The germline V and J ends were trimmed by 5 bases and 11 bases, with 12 bases remaining between them. The CDR3, as DNA: TGCAGCGTTACAGACAATGAGCAGTACTTC. The encoded protein is CSVTDNEQYF.

The table lists this clonotype with a few counts. The V and J genes are TRBV7-2 and TRBJ2-1; perhaps TRBD2 as D (5 bases). This CDR3 is built from 15 residues. Between the trimmed V and J ends, which lost 1 base and 7 bases, there was a span of 14 bases. The V gene's germline CDR1 is SGHTA and CDR2 FQGNSA. The CDR3 sequence is CASSLEGRASNEQFF. CDR3 coding DNA: TGTGCCAGCAGCTTAGAAGGGCGGGCTTCGAATGAGCAGTTCTTC.

The genes are TRBV20-1 and TRBJ1-2; no clear D gene. Per germline, CDR1 DFQATT and CDR2 SNEGSKA (reference sequence). The CDR3 length is 10 residues. The V gene lost 8 bases and the J gene lost 7 bases, with 11 bases spanning the gap. The CDR3 bases are TGCAGTAGCCCCTCCAGTGGCTACACCTTC. Its protein is CSSPSSGYTF.